Sequencing of this TCR beta chain was carried out in a study of blood T cell repertoires in COVID-19. Study at large: Acute and convalescent COVID-19 specimens originated in the United States, Italy and Spain. T cells, B-cell-depleted T cells, or PBMCs provided the cDNA or gDNA that served as material.

In the original processing: Estimates of nucleated cell counts were drawn from the amplification of reference gene primers. The assay was immunoSEQ multiplex PCR, and TCRdb's table has in-frame clones only and misses some. The V and J calls and clone size were taken over from that table, and D and trimming were inferred from the DNA. The table lists 270,000 or so clones, more than 65% of them singletons, with roughly 3.1% in the top ten. V trimming: 3 bases; J trimming: 7 bases; junction bases outside the gene matches: 3. The germline gives CDR1 SGHTA, CDR2 FQGNSA. The CDR3 totals 13 residues. The chain carries TRBV7-2 and TRBJ2-1, with 7 bases lining up with TRBD1. This TCR was sampled from a woman between 18 and 29 years old with acute or convalescent COVID-19. Source material: peripheral blood. The CDR3 DNA follows: TGTGCCAGCAGCTTCGACAGGGCTAATGAGCAGTTCTTC. This translates into CASSFDRANEQFF.